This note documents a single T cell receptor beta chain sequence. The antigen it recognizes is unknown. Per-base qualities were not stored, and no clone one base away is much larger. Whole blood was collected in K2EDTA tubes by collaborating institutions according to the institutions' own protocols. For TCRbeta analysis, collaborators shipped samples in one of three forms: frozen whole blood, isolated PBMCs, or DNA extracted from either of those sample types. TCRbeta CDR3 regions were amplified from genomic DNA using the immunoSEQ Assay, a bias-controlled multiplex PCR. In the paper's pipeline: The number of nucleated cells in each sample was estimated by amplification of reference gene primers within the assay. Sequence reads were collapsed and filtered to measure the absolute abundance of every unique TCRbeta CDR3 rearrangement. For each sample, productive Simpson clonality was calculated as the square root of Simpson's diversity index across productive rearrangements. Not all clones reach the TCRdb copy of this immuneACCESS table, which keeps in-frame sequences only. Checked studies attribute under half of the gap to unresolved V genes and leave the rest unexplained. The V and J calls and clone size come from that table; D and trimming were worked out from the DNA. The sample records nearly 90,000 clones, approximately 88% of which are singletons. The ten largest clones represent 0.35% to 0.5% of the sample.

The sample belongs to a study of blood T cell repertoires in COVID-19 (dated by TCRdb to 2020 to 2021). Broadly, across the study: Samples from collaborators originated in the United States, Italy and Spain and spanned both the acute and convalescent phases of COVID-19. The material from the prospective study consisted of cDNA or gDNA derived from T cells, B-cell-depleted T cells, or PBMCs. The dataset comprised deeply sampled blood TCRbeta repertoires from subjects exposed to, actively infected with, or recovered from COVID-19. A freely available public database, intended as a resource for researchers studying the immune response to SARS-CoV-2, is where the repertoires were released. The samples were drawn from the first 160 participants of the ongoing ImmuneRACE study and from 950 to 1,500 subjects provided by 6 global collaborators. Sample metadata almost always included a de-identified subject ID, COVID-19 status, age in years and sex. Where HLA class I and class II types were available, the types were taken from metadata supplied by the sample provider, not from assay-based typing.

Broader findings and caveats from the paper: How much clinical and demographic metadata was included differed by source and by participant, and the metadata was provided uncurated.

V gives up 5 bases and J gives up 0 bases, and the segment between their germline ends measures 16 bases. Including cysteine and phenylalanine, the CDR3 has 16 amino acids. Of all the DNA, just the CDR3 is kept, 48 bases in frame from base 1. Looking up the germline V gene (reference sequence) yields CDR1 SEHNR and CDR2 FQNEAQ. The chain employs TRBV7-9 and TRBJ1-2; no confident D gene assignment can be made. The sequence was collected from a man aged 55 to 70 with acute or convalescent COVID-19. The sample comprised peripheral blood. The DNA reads TGTGCCAGCAGCCATAATAGCCATAGCCCTAACTATGGCTACACCTTC. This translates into CASSHNSHSPNYGYTF.